These 22 T cell receptor beta chains originate from one sample sequenced in a study of identical twins (dated by TCRdb to 2016 to 2018). The receptor library was made with 5' RACE. Sequencing relied on an Illumina HiSeq 2000. TCRdb reworked the public reads: Q25 trimming with fastp, MiXCR clone assembly, productive beta chains retained. When rows share a CDR3 protein, they turn into one entry using the most common DNA and genes. This sample lists more than 400,000 distinct CDR3 sequences; roughly 15% were detected once. Of the sample, around 0.48% falls within the top ten clones. The data were also submitted as part of a second study, on yellow fever vaccine responses in identical twins.

Sequences were obtained from CD4+ T cells sorted from blood. The origin of the receptors is a woman aged 18-30 years in good health.

The rearrangement uses TRBV20-1 and TRBJ1-5; TRBD1 is a possible D gene (5 bases). The germline V gene has CDR1 DFQATT and CDR2 SNEGSKA (reference sequence). The CDR3 totals 14 residues. Trimming removed 7 bases at V and 0 bases at J, with 13 bases between. The CDR3 protein is CSVGGRTSNQPQHF. DNA for the CDR3: TGCAGTGTCGGGGGAAGGACTAGCAATCAGCCCCAGCATTTT.

This clonotype was counted ten times or more. J is TRBJ2-3 and V is TRBV10-3; unclear D gene. The V end was cut by 10 bases, the J end by 2 bases, with 10 bases between. The CDR3 consists of 12 residues. Germline loops: CDR1 ENHRY, CDR2 SYGVKD. This chain's CDR3 is CASGPVTDTQYF. CDR3 sequence (DNA): TGTGCCAGCGGACCAGTCACAGATACGCAGTATTTT.

V is TRBV7-9 and J is TRBJ2-3; weak D call: TRBD2 (6 bases). Trimming cost V 4 bases and J 0 bases, with 11 bases left between them. Per germline, CDR1 SEHNR and CDR2 FQNEAQ (reference sequence). There are 15 residues in the CDR3. The CDR3 coding sequence is TGTGCCAGCAGCTACGGACGGGGGAGCACAGATACGCAGTATTTT. The encoded protein is CASSYGRGSTDTQYF. The whole variable domain, remainder taken from reference TRBV7-9 and TRBJ2-3, is DTGVSQNPRHKITKRGQNVTFRCDPISEHNRLYWYRQTLGQGPEFLTYFQNEAQLEKSRLLSDRFSAERPKGSFSTLEIQRTEQGDSAMYLCASSYGRGSTDTQYFGPGTRLTVL.

The rearrangement uses TRBV10-2 and TRBJ2-7; perhaps TRBD2 as D (6 bases). The germline V gene has CDR1 WSHSY and CDR2 SAAADI. The CDR3 spans 15 residues. Trimming pared 2 bases from V and 0 bases from J, leaving 11 bases between. In DNA, the CDR3 is TGCGCCAGCAGTGAGATTAGCGGACCCTCCTACGAGCAGTACTTC. Translating it yields CASSEISGPSYEQYF.

The DNA for the CDR3 is TGTGCCAGCAGCCCCGGACAGGGTTCGCGCCTCCACTTT. Its protein product is CASSPGQGSRLHF. This chain joins TRBV3-1 and TRBJ1-6; TRBD1 agrees at 8 bases. This CDR3 spans 13 amino acids. CDR1 LGHDT and CDR2 YNNKEL come from the germline V gene (reference sequence). V lost 4 bases to trimming and J lost 15 bases; unmatched junction nucleotides: 8.

The gene calls are TRBV4-1 and TRBJ1-2; D gene uncertain. Germline CDR1 is MGHRA and CDR2 is YSYEKL. Between the trimmed V and J ends, which lost 0 bases and 7 bases, there was a span of 15 bases. The CDR3 totals 15 residues. The CDR3 here is CASSQEGLAAGGYTF. DNA for the CDR3: TGCGCCAGCAGCCAAGAGGGTCTAGCCGCTGGTGGCTACACCTTC.

The chain carries TRBV20-1 and TRBJ1-1; 7 bases fit TRBD1. V lost 4 bases and J lost 0; bases outside the gene matches: 8. Per germline, CDR1 DFQATT and CDR2 SNEGSKA (reference sequence). The CDR3 extends over 15 amino acids. CDR3 DNA: TGCAGTGCTACTTACCAGGGGGGAATGAACACTGAAGCTTTCTTT. It is translated as CSATYQGGMNTEAFF.

This clonotype was detected only a few times. The chain carries TRBV10-3 and TRBJ2-3; weak D call: TRBD1 (6 bases). CDR1 is ENHRY and CDR2 is SYGVKD in the germline V gene. The CDR3 runs 14 residues. Trimming took off 2 bases at V and 0 bases at J, with 6 bases between the two ends. The CDR3 DNA is TGTGCCATCAGTGAGACAGGGAGCACAGATACGCAGTATTTT. This codes for CAISETGSTDTQYF.

At least ten counts were recorded for this clonotype. This sequence joins TRBV21-1 and TRBJ2-1; the tabulated D call, TRBD2, remains unverified against the DNA. TRBV21-1 has pseudogene status. The CDR3 spans 16 residues. The CDR3 coding sequence is TGTGCCAGCAGCTTTGTTTGTAGCGGGGGGGGTAATGAGCAGTTCTTC. Protein sequence: CASSFVCSGGGNEQFF.

The V call is TRBV28, the J call TRBJ2-1, with D unclear. The CDR3 runs to 10 residues. Germline CDR1 is MDHEN and CDR2 is SYDVKM. Trimming took 5 bases from V and 9 from J, leaving 5 bases between them. CDR3 protein: CASSNSEQFF. CDR3 bases: TGTGCCAGCAGTAACTCTGAGCAGTTCTTC.

This clonotype appeared many times. The chain uses TRBV20-1 and TRBJ1-2; the D is unclear. The CDR3 runs to 12 residues. Germline V CDR1 and CDR2: DFQATT, SNEGSKA (reference sequence). Trimming took 1 base from V and 5 from J, leaving 8 bases between them. CDR3 in DNA: TGCAGTGCTAGAGGTTTGGTATATGGCTACACCTTC. Protein: CSARGLVYGYTF.

The table lists this clonotype with a few counts. V usage is TRBV10-3 and J usage is TRBJ2-7; TRBD1 is a possible D gene (6 bases). Germline lookup yields CDR1 ENHRY and CDR2 SYGVKD. This CDR3 region has 14 residues. V was trimmed by 5 bases and J by 2 bases, leaving 13 bases between them. CDR3 nucleotide sequence: TGTGCCATCAGTCAAATGACAGGAGCCTACGAGCAGTACTTC. It specifies CAISQMTGAYEQYF.

This chain links TRBV12-3 or TRBV12-4 with TRBJ2-6; D is possibly TRBD1 (5 bases). V was pared by 1 base and J by 4 bases, with 11 bases between. This CDR3 is 16 amino acids long. Here the CDR3 reads CASSLGQLLGANVLTF. The CDR3 DNA is TGTGCCAGCAGTTTAGGACAGCTTCTAGGGGCCAACGTCCTGACTTTC.

This clonotype has only a few counts. The chain recombines TRBV20-1 with TRBJ2-3; a possible D gene is TRBD2 (5 bases). The CDR3 runs to 15 residues. The germline V gene encodes CDR1 DFQATT and CDR2 SNEGSKA (reference sequence). V was clipped by 0 bases and J by 1 base, with 11 bases between them. CDR3 loop: CSARDRLAGTDTQYF. The DNA for the CDR3 is TGCAGTGCTAGAGATCGGCTAGCAGGCACAGATACGCAGTATTTT.

V is TRBV2 and J is TRBJ2-7; no definite D call. This CDR3 has 11 residues. V shed 5 bases and J shed 2 bases, with 4 bases lying between them. CDR1 and CDR2 from the germline V gene are SNHLY and FYNNEI. Here the CDR3 DNA reads TGTGCCAGCAGTTGGACCTACGAGCAGTACTTC. This sequence encodes CASSWTYEQYF.

The chain employs TRBV6-5 and TRBJ1-6; 9 nucleotides agree with TRBD1. The CDR3 contains 15 residues. The germline gives CDR1 MNHEY, CDR2 SVGAGI. J was trimmed by 10 bases and V by 0 bases; bases with no gene match: 4. This CDR3 reads CASSYSRQGDSPLHF. The CDR3 region has the DNA TGTGCCAGCAGTTACTCGAGACAGGGGGACTCACCCCTCCACTTT.

In this sample, this clonotype turned up a few times. This rearrangement joins TRBV4-2 to TRBJ1-1; D is unclear. V lost 0 bases and J lost 7, with 12 bases in between. Germline V CDR1 and CDR2: LGHNA, YNFKEQ. This CDR3 has 14 amino acids. CDR3 in DNA: TGTGCCAGCAGCCAAGATCTGGCCCCCTTTGAAGCTTTCTTT. This sequence encodes CASSQDLAPFEAFF.

This clonotype appeared a few times. This chain uses TRBV3-1 with TRBJ2-1; D not resolved. The V gene's germline CDR1 is LGHDT and CDR2 YNNKEL (reference sequence). The CDR3 runs to 17 residues. Trimming took 3 bases from V and 5 from J, leaving 20 bases between them. The CDR3 DNA is TGTGCCAGCAGCCAGCCCTCGAGTCCCCCCCCCCACAATGAGCAGTTCTTC. Its translation is CASSQPSSPPPHNEQFF.

This clonotype was detected ten times or more. This rearrangement joins TRBV12-3 or TRBV12-4 to TRBJ1-5, with TRBD1 as a possible D gene (5 bases). The CDR3 covers 15 residues. Between the trimmed V and J ends, which lost 0 bases and 7 bases, there was a span of 13 bases. The CDR3 coding sequence is TGTGCCAGCAGTTTAGCGCCAGGGAAGGGACAGCCCCAGCATTTT. Amino acids: CASSLAPGKGQPQHF.

This clonotype was seen a few times. The CDR3 DNA reads as TGTGCCAGCCTTCCGACACTGAACTACAATGAGCAGTTCTTC. Its translation is CASLPTLNYNEQFF. V gene TRBV12-3 or TRBV12-4 combines with J gene TRBJ2-1; D gene ambiguous. The CDR3 is made up of 14 amino acids. V lost 8 bases, J lost 3 bases, and 14 bases lay in between.

The chain is built from TRBV28 and TRBJ2-1, with no clear D. The CDR3 sequence is 14 residues long. The V end lost 6 bases, the J end lost 5 bases, and 14 bases lay between the germline ends. The germline V gene has CDR1 MDHEN and CDR2 SYDVKM. The CDR3 nucleotides read TGTGCCAGCAGGGGGTTGTTAAGAAACAATGAGCAGTTCTTC. It encodes CASRGLLRNNEQFF.

This clonotype has a handful of counts. This chain connects TRBV10-3 to TRBJ1-1, with 7 bases identical to TRBD1. Germline CDR1 ENHRY, CDR2 SYGVKD. The CDR3 is made up of 15 amino acids. J gave up 4 bases and V 4 bases, and 9 bases lay outside the gene matches. CDR3 protein: CAISGTGGIFTEAFF. CDR3 coding DNA: TGTGCCATCAGTGGGACAGGCGGAATCTTCACTGAAGCTTTCTTT.